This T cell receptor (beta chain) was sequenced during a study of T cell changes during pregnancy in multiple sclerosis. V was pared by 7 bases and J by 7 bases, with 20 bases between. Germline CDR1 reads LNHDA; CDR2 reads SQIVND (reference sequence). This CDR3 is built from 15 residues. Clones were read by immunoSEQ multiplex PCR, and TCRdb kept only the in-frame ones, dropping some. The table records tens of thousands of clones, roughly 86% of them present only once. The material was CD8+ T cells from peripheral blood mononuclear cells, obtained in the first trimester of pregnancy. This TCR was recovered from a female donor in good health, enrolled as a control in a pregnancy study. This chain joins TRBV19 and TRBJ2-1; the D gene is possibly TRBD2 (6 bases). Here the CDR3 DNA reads TGTGCCAGTAAGACAGCCGGCGGGGATTTAAATGAGCAGTTCTTC. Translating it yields CASKTAGGDLNEQFF. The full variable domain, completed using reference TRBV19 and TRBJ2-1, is DGGITQSPKYLFRKEGQNVTLSCEQNLNHDAMYWYRQDPGQGLRLIYYSQIVNDFQKGDIAEGYSVSREKKESFPLTVTSAQKNPTAFYLCASKTAGGDLNEQFFGPGTRLTVL.